This T cell receptor (beta chain) was captured in a study of yellow fever vaccine responses in identical twins. Study-level findings and limits: Vaccine-induced T cell responses in twins were reportedly observed to appear partly convergent, partly personalized.

Regarding this clonotype: Antigen: not known.

TCRdb reprocessed the RT-PCR reads via MiXCR and lists one record per CDR3 protein. The repertoire holds approximately 32,000 distinct CDR3 sequences, with roughly three fifths as singletons. This clonotype originated in a woman under 30 who received the yellow fever vaccine. Sample: T cells from blood (PBMCs), unsorted or a sorted subset (not recorded which), taken before or after yellow fever vaccination (not recorded which).

The CDR3 DNA reads TGTGCCAGCAGTTTGGCGAGGGGGCCTAACTATGGCTACACCTTC. Translated: CASSLARGPNYGYTF. V and J are TRBV28 and TRBJ1-2; 7 nucleotides match TRBD1. The trim removed 3 bases at V and 0 bases at J, leaving 4 bases unmatched. Germline V gene data show CDR1 as MDHEN and CDR2 as SYDVKM. CDR3 length equals 15 residues.